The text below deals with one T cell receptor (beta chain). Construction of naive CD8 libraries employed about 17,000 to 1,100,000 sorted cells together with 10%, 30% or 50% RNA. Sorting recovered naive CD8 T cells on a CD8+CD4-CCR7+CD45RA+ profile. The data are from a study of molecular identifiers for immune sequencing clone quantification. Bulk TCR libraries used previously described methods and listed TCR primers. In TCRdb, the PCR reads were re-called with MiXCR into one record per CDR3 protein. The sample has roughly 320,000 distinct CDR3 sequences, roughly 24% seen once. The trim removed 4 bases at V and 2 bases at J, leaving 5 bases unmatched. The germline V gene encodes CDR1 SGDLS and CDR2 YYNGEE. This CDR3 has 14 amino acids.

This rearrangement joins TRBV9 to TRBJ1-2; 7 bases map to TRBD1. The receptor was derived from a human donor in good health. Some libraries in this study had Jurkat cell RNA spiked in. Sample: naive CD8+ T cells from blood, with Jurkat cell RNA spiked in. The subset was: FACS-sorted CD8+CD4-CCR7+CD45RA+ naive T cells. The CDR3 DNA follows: TGTGCCAGCAGCAACGACAGGGCAAACTATGGCTACACCTTC. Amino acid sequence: CASSNDRANYGYTF.